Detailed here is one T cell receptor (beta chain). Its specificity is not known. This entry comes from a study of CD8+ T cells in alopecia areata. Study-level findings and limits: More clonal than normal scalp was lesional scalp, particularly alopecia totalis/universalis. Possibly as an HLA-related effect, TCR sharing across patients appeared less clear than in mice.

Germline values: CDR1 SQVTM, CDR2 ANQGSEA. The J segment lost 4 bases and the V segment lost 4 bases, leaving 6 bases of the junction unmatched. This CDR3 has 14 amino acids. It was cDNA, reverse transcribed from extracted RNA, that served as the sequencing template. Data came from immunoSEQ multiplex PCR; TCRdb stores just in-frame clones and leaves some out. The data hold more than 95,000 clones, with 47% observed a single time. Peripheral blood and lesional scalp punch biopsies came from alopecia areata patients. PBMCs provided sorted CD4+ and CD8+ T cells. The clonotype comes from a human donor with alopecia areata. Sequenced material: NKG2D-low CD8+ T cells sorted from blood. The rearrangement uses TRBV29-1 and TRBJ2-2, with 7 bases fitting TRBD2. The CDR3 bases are TGCAGCGTTGCGACTGGCGGGGGCACCGGGGAGCTGTTTTTT. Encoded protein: CSVATGGGTGELFF.